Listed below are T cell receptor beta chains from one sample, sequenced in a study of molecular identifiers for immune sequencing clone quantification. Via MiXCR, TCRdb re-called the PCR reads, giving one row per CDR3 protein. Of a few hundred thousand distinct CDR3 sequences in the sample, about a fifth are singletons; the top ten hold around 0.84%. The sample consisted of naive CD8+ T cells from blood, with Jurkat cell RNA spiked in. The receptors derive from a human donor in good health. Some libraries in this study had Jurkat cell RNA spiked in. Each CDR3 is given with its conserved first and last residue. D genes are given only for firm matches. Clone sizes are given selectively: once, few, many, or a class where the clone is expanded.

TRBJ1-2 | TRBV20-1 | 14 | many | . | TGCAGTGCTAGAGTGCAGGGGTTATACTATGGCTACACCTTC | CSARVQGLYYGYTF
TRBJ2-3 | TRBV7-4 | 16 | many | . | TGTGCCAGCAGCTTAGCGGTAAAAACTAGCACAGATACGCAGTATTTT | CASSLAVKTSTDTQYF
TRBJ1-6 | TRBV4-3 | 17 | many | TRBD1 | TGCGCCAGCAGCCAAGAAGAGAGCGGACAGGGTAATTCACCCCTCCACTTT | CASSQEESGQGNSPLHF
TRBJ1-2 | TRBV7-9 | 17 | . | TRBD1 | TGTGCCAGCAGCCCGACCCTAGGGGACAGGGGGCTGATGGACTACACCTTC | CASSPTLGDRGLMDYTF
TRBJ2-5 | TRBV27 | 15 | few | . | TGTGCCAGCAGTTTCTCCGGGACCAAGGGAGAGACCCAGTACTTC | CASSFSGTKGETQYF
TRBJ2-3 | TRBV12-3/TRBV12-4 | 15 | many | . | TGTGCCAGCAGTTTAGCTATGGGTCCGAGTGCCCCCCAGTATTTT | CASSLAMGPSAPQYF
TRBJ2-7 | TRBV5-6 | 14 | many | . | TGTGCCAGCAGCTACGGGACCACTACCTACGAGCAGTACTTC | CASSYGTTTYEQYF
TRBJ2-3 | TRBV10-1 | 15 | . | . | TGCGCCAGCAGTGTGCCCGGCGGGATCACAGATACGCAGTATTTT | CASSVPGGITDTQYF
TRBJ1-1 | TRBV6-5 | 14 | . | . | TGTGCCAGCAGTTACTCTGTTTTGAACACTGAAGCTTTCTTT | CASSYSVLNTEAFF
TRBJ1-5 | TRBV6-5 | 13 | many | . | TGTGCCAGCAGTTACTCAGGGGATCAGCCCCAGCATTTT | CASSYSGDQPQHF
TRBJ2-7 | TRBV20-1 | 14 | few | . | TGCAGTGCCGAAAACCGGGACAACTCCTACGAGCAGTACTTC | CSAENRDNSYEQYF
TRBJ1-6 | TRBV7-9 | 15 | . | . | TGTGCCAGCAGCTTATTGGGGGTCTTGAATTCACCCCTCCACTTT | CASSLLGVLNSPLHF
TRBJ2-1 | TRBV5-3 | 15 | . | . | TGTGCCAGCAGCTTCGGGGGTTACTCCTACAATGAGCAGTTCTTC | CASSFGGYSYNEQFF
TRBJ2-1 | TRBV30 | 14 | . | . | TGTGCCTGGAGCTCCGCCTCCAGCGAGAGGGAGCAGTTCTTC | CAWSSASSEREQFF
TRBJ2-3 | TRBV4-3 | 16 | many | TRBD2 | TGCGCCAGCAGCCAAGATGTGGCGGGAGGTACAGATACGCAGTATTTT | CASSQDVAGGTDTQYF
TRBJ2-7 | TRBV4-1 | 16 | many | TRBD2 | TGCGCCAGCAGCCAAGATCGGCGGGAGGGCGCTTACGAGCAGTACTTC | CASSQDRREGAYEQYF
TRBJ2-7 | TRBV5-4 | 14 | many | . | TGTGCCAGCAGCCCACGACAATCACCTTACGAGCAGTACTTC | CASSPRQSPYEQYF
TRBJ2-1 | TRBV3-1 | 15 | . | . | TGTGCCAGCAGTCAAGAGGAGGGGACCTACAATGAGCAGTTCTTC | CASSQEEGTYNEQFF
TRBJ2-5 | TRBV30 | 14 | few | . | TGTGCCTGGGACGGGGGTATGGACCGAGAGACCCAGTACTTC | CAWDGGMDRETQYF
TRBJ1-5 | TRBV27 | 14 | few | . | TGTGCCAGCAGTTCCCTAGGACCCAATCAGCCCCAGCATTTT | CASSSLGPNQPQHF
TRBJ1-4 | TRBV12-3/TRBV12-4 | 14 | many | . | TGTGCCAGCAGCCAGAGTAATGCCCAGGAAAAACTGTTTTTT | CASSQSNAQEKLFF
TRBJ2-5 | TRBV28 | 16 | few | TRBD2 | TGTGCCAGCAGGCACGACTTACTAGCGGGCCAAGAGACCCAGTACTTC | CASRHDLLAGQETQYF